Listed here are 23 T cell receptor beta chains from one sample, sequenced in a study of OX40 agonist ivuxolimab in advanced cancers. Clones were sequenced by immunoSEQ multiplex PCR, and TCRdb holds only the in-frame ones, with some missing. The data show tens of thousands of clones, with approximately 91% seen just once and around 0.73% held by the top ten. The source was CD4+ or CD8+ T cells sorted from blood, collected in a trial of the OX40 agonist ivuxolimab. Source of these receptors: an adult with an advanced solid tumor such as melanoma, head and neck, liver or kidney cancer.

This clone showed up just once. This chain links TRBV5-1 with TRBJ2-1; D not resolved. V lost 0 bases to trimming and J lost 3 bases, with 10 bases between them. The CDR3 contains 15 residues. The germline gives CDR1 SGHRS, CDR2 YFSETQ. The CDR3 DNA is TGCGCCAGCAGCTTGGAACTGTCGAACTACAATGAGCAGTTCTTC. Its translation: CASSLELSNYNEQFF.

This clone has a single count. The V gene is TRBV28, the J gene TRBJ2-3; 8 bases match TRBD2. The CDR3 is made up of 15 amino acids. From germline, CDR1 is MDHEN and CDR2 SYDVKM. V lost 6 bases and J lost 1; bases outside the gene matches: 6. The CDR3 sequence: CASSLGLARTDTQYF. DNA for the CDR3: TGTGCCAGCAGCCTAGGACTAGCCCGCACAGATACGCAGTATTTT.

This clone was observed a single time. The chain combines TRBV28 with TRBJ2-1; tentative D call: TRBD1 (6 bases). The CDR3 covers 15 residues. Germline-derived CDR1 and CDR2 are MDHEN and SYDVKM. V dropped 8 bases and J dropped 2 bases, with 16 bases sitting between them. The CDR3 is CASWAGAGTYNEQFF. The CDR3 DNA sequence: TGTGCCAGCTGGGCAGGGGCAGGTACCTACAATGAGCAGTTCTTC.

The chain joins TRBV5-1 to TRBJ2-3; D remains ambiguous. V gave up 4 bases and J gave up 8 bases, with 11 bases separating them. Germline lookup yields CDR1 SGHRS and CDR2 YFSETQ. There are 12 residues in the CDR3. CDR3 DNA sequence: TGCGCCAGCAGCCCCCCTCCGGGTACGCAGTATTTT. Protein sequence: CASSPPPGTQYF. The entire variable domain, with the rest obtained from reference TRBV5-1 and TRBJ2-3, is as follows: KAGVTQTPRYLIKTRGQQVTLSCSPISGHRSVSWYQQTPGQGLQFLFEYFSETQRNKGNFPGRFSGRQFSNSRSEMNVSTLELGDSALYLCASSPPPGTQYFGPGTRLTVL.

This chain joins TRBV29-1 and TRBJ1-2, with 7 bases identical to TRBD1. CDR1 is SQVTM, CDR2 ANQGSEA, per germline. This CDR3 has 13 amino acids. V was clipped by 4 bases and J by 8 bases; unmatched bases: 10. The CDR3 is CSVAGTAFRGYTF. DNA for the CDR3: TGCAGCGTTGCGGGGACAGCGTTCCGGGGCTACACCTTC.

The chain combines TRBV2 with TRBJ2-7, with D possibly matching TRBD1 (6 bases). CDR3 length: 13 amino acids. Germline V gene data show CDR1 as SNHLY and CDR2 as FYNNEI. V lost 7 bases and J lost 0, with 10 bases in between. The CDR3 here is CASKTDSSYEQYF. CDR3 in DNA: TGTGCCAGCAAGACGGACAGCTCCTACGAGCAGTACTTC.

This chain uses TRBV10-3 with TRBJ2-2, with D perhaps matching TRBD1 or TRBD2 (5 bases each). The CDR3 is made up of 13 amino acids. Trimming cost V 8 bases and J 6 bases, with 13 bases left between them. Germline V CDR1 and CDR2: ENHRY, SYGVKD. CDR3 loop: CAIAGTSSGELFF. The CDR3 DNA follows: TGTGCCATCGCCGGGACCTCCTCCGGGGAGCTGTTTTTT.

The CDR3 DNA sequence: TGTGCCAGCTCACCTTCAGGGAGACGGGCGAACACTGAAGCTTTCTTT. It specifies CASSPSGRRANTEAFF. The chain combines TRBV18 with TRBJ1-1; TRBD1 might be the D (5 bases). Trimming cost V 3 bases and J 1 base, with 15 bases left between them. The germline V gene encodes CDR1 KGHSH and CDR2 LQKENI. The CDR3 runs 16 residues.

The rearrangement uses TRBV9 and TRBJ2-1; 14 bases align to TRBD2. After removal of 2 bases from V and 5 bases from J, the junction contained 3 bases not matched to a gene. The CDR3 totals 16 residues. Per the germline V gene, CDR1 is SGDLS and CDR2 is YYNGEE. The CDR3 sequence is CASSVGTSGSHNEQFF. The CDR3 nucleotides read TGTGCCAGCAGCGTGGGGACTAGCGGGAGCCACAATGAGCAGTTCTTC.

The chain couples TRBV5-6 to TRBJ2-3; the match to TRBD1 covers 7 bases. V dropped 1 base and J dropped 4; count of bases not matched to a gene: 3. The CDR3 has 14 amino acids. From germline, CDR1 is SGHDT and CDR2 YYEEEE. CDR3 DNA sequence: TGTGCCAGCAGCTTGAGGGGGCAGGCAGATACGCAGTATTTT. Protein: CASSLRGQADTQYF.

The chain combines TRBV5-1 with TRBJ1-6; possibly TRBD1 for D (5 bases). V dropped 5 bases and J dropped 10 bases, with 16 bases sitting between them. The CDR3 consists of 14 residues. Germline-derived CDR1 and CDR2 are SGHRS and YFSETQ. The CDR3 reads CASSPGQAGSPLHF. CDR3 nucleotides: TGCGCCAGCAGTCCGGGGCAAGCCGGCTCACCCCTCCACTTT.

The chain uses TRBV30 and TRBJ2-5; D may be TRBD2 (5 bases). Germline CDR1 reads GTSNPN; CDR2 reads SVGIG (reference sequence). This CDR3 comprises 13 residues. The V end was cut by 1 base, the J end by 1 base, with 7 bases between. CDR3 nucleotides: TGTGCCTGGAGTGGGACTCCCCAAGAGACCCAGTACTTC. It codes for CAWSGTPQETQYF. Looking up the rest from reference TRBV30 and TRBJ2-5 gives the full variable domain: SQTIHQWPATLVQPVGSPLSLECTVEGTSNPNLYWYRQAAGRGLQLLFYSVGIGQISSEVPQNLSASRPQDRQFILSSKKLLLSDSGFYLCAWSGTPQETQYFGPGTRLLVL.

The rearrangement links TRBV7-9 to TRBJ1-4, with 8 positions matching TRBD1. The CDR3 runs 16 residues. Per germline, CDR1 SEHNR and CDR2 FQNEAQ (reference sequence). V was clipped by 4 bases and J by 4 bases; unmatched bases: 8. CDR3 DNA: TGTGCCAGCAGCTCCGCCAGGGGGCGGGATAATGAAAAACTGTTTTTT. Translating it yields CASSSARGRDNEKLFF.

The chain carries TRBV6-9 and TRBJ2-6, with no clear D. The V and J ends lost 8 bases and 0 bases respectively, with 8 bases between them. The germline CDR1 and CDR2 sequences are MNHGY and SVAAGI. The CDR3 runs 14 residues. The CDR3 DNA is TGTGCCAGCTCTTTCCACTCTGGGGCCAACGTCCTGACTTTC. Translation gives CASSFHSGANVLTF.

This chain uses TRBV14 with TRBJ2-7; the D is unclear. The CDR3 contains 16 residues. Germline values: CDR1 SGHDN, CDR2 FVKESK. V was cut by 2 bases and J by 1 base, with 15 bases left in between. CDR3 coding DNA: TGTGCCAGCAGCCAAATGGCTGGCGGACCGTCCTACGAGCAGTACTTC. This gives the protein CASSQMAGGPSYEQYF.

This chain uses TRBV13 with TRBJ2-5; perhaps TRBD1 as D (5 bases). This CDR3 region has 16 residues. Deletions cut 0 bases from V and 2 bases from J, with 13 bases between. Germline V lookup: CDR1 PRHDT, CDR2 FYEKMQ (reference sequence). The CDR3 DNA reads TGTGCCAGCAGCTTAGGCCTGGCCCAGGGACAAGAGACCCAGTACTTC. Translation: CASSLGLAQGQETQYF.

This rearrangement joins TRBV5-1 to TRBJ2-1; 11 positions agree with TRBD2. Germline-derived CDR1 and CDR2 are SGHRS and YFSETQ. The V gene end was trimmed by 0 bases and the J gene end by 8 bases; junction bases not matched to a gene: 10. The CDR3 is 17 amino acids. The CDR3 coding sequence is TGCGCCAGCAGCTTGGGGGCTAGCGGGAGGCTCGTGGATGAGCAGTTCTTC. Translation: CASSLGASGRLVDEQFF.

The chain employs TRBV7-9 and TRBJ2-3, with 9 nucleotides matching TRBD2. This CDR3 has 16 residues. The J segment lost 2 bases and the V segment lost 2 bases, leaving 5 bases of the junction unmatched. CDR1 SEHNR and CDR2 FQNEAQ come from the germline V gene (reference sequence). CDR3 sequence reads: CASSLSLAGPTDTQYF. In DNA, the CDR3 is TGTGCCAGCAGCTTATCGCTAGCGGGACCCACAGATACGCAGTATTTT. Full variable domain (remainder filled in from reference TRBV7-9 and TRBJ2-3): DTGVSQNPRHKITKRGQNVTFRCDPISEHNRLYWYRQTLGQGPEFLTYFQNEAQLEKSRLLSDRFSAERPKGSFSTLEIQRTEQGDSAMYLCASSLSLAGPTDTQYFGPGTRLTVL.

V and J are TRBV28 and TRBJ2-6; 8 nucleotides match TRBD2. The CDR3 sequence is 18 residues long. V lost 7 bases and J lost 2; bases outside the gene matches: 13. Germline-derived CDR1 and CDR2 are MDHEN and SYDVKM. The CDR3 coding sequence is TGTGCCAGCAAGAGAACGGGAGGGCGTGGGCCTGGGGCCAACGTCCTGACTTTC. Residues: CASKRTGGRGPGANVLTF.

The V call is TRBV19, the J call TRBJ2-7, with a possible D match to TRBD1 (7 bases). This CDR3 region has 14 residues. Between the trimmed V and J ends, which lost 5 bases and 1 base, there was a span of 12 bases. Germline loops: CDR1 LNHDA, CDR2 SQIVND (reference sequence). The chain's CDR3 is CASSPRGQSYEQYF. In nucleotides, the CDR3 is TGTGCCAGTAGTCCGCGGGGACAGTCCTACGAGCAGTACTTC.

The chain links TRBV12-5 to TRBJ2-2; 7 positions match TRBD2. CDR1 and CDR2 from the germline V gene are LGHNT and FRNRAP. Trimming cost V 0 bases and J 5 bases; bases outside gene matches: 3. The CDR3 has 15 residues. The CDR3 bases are TGTGCTAGTGGTTTGGTAGACGGGAGGACCGGGGAGCTGTTTTTT. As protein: CASGLVDGRTGELFF.

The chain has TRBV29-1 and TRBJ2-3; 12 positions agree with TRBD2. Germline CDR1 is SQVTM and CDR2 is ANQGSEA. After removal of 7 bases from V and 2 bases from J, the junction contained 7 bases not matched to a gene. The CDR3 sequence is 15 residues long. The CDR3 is CSARTSGTHTDTQYF. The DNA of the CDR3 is TGCAGCGCACGGACTAGCGGGACCCACACAGATACGCAGTATTTT.

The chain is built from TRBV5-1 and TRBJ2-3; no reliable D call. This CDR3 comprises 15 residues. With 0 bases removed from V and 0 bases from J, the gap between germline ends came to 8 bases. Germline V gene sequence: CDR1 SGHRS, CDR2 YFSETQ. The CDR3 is CASSLGGASTDTQYF. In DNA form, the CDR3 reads TGCGCCAGCAGCTTGGGCGGAGCTAGCACAGATACGCAGTATTTT.